The 15 T cell receptor beta chains in this list originate from one sample, sequenced in a study of post-analysis software for immune sequencing data. Study outcomes and limitations: Relative to controls, patients had five TRBV segments at higher frequency, with TRBV5-6, TRBV5-1 and TRBV20-1 among these.

Their antigen targets remain unknown. Sequencing libraries made from TCR beta cDNA carried unique molecular identifiers. TCRdb reanalysed the PCR reads using MiXCR and keeps one entry per CDR3 protein. Of roughly 800,000 distinct CDR3 sequences listed, under 70% are singletons. The sample comprised blood. The receptor source for this set is a girl aged 5 to 17 with multiple sclerosis.

This clonotype was seen more than once but under ten times. The CDR3 DNA is TGCGCCAGCAGCTCGGGGGGGAGCGGGAGCTCGAATGAGCAGTTCTTC. It yields the protein CASSSGGSGSSNEQFF. J is TRBJ2-1 and V is TRBV5-1, with 8 nucleotides matching TRBD2. CDR1 is SGHRS, CDR2 YFSETQ, per germline. This CDR3 has 16 residues. V was pared by 3 bases and J by 7 bases, with 12 bases of the junction left unmatched.

This clonotype was recorded once. The J gene is TRBJ1-2, the V gene TRBV30, with a tentative D call TRBD1 (5 bases). Germline values: CDR1 GTSNPN, CDR2 SVGIG (reference sequence). V lost 3 bases to trimming and J lost 8 bases, with 25 bases between them. The length of the CDR3 is 16 residues. CDR3 sequence: CAWRRGSGATLGGYTF. CDR3 nucleotides: TGTGCCTGGAGGCGCGGATCCGGGGCTACCCTTGGAGGCTACACCTTC.

This clonotype was picked up a small number of times. This chain connects TRBV20-1 to TRBJ1-5; 9 bases are shared with TRBD1. Per the germline V gene, CDR1 is DFQATT and CDR2 is SNEGSKA (reference sequence). J was trimmed by 7 bases and V by 3 bases; bases with no gene match: 16. The CDR3 covers 17 residues. The CDR3: CSARTTPGTGFDQPQHF. The CDR3 nucleotides are TGCAGTGCTAGGACAACCCCCGGGACAGGGTTCGACCAGCCCCAGCATTTT.

The J gene is TRBJ2-1, the V gene TRBV7-9; 8 nucleotides align to TRBD2. The V segment lost 2 bases and the J segment 2 bases; nucleotides outside the gene matches: 11. The CDR3 runs to 18 residues. CDR1 and CDR2 (germline): SEHNR, FQNEAQ (reference sequence). The CDR3 nucleotides read TGTGCCAGCAGCTTAAAGACTAGCGCGACCTCGGCCTACAATGAGCAGTTCTTC. This translates into CASSLKTSATSAYNEQFF.

Of note for this clonotype: Relative to the germline gene, one junction end is altered; a read error may explain this. The genes are TRBV7-3 and TRBJ2-3; 13 nucleotides align to TRBD2. This CDR3 is 15 amino acids long. Germline V gives CDR1 SGHTA, CDR2 FQGTGA. The chain's CDR3 is CASSRTSGSGDTLYF. CDR3 bases: TGTGCCAGCAGCCGGACTAGCGGGAGTGGAGACACGCTGTATTTT.

This chain uses TRBV5-1 with TRBJ2-5; D is unresolved. This CDR3 has 17 residues. V lost 4 bases to trimming and J lost 0 bases, with 19 bases between them. Looked up from germline, CDR1 is SGHRS and CDR2 is YFSETQ. CDR3 region: CASSARAFFSYQETQYF. In nucleotides, the CDR3 is TGCGCCAGCAGCGCCCGGGCCTTCTTTTCCTACCAAGAGACCCAGTACTTC.

The chain couples TRBV20-1 to TRBJ2-7, with no clear D. The CDR3 is 13 residues long. Germline V gives CDR1 DFQATT, CDR2 SNEGSKA (reference sequence). Trimming cost V 4 bases and J 3 bases, with 13 bases left between them. DNA for the CDR3: TGCAGTGCTAAGACTCAAGAGGTCTACGAGCAGTACTTC. It translates to CSAKTQEVYEQYF.

This clonotype was detected only a few times. The genes are TRBV20-1 and TRBJ2-7; TRBD2 matches 11 bases. After removal of 6 bases from V and 1 base from J, the junction contained 8 bases not matched to a gene. Per germline, CDR1 DFQATT and CDR2 SNEGSKA (reference sequence). This CDR3 is 15 amino acids long. The CDR3 loop is CSAPKTSGKSYEQYF. DNA of the CDR3: TGCAGTGCACCCAAGACTAGCGGGAAGTCCTACGAGCAGTACTTC.

V is TRBV15 and J is TRBJ1-2; D remains unclear. V dropped 1 base and J dropped 8 bases, with 8 bases sitting between them. The germline V gene has CDR1 LNHNV and CDR2 YYDKDF (reference sequence). CDR3 length equals 12 residues. In DNA form, the CDR3 reads TGTGCCACCAGCAGAGTCGGCGACGGCTACACCTTC. Translation gives CATSRVGDGYTF.

Details on this clonotype: A read error may produce the germline difference seen at one junction end. The V gene is TRBV20-1, the J gene TRBJ2-2, with D perhaps matching TRBD2 (5 bases). Germline CDR1 and CDR2: DFQATT and SNEGSKA (reference sequence). The CDR3 length is 15 residues. The CDR3 DNA reads TGCAGTGCCAGGTCTTGGAGGAAGAACACTGGGGAGCTGTTTTTT. Its protein is CSARSWRKNTGELFF.

The chain links TRBV27 to TRBJ1-2, with D perhaps TRBD1 (5 bases). The CDR3 length is 13 residues. The V end was cut by 7 bases, the J end by 5 bases, with 14 bases between. Germline CDR1 MNHEY, CDR2 SMNVEV (reference sequence). Here the CDR3 DNA reads TGTGCCAGCACCACCGGGACCGAGTATGGCTACACCTTC. Translating it yields CASTTGTEYGYTF.

V usage is TRBV7-3 and J usage is TRBJ2-5; D is undetermined. This CDR3 spans 14 amino acids. CDR1 is SGHTA and CDR2 is FQGTGA in the germline V gene. V gave up 6 bases and J gave up 5 bases, with 16 bases separating them. CDR3: CASSPQTPPETQYF. For the CDR3, the DNA is TGTGCCAGCAGTCCACAGACTCCCCCGGAGACCCAGTACTTC. Using reference TRBV7-3 and TRBJ2-5 for the parts outside the CDR3, the full variable domain is GAGVSQTPSNKVTEKGKYVELRCDPISGHTALYWYRQSLGQGPEFLIYFQGTGAADDSGLPNDRFFAVRPEGSVSTLKIQRTERGDSAVYLCASSPQTPPETQYFGPGTRLLVL.

J is TRBJ2-5 and V is TRBV18; D not resolved. This CDR3 is 12 amino acids long. Trimming left V 6 bases short and J 5 bases short, with 10 bases between. Germline CDR1 reads KGHSH; CDR2 reads LQKENI. The CDR3 here is CASSPSYETQYF. The CDR3 bases are TGTGCCAGCTCCCCCTCCTACGAGACCCAGTACTTC. The variable domain in full, completed from reference TRBV18 and TRBJ2-5, reads NAGVMQNPRHLVRRRGQEARLRCSPMKGHSHVYWYRQLPEEGLKFMVYLQKENIIDESGMPKERFSAEFPKEGPSILRIQQVVRGDSAAYFCASSPSYETQYFGPGTRLLVL.

The V and J genes are TRBV3-1 and TRBJ2-7; D tentatively reads TRBD1 or TRBD2 (6 bases each). Trimming stripped 5 bases from V and 1 base from J, with 12 bases between. From germline, CDR1 is LGHDT and CDR2 YNNKEL (reference sequence). The CDR3 is 14 amino acids. The CDR3 DNA reads as TGTGCCAGCAGCTACAAGGGGGGATCCTACGAGCAGTACTTC. This sequence encodes CASSYKGGSYEQYF.

V is TRBV9 and J is TRBJ2-7, with D unclear. V lost 2 bases, J lost 1 base, and 10 bases lay in between. From germline, CDR1 is SGDLS and CDR2 YYNGEE. This CDR3 region has 14 residues. CDR3 coding DNA: TGTGCCAGCAGCGTGGTAGTAGAATCCTACGAGCAGTACTTC. Translation: CASSVVVESYEQYF.